The sequence of this TCR beta chain was determined in a study of cytomegalovirus exposure and HLA in healthy donors. On the study more broadly: Early released data had about 85 million unique TCRs, all coming from HLA-typed donors.

Findings and limits, study-wide: Presence/absence analyses took donor sequencing depth as roughly uniform.

The V and J ends lost 10 bases and 4 bases, in that order; junction bases with no gene match: 10. The length of the CDR3 is 14 residues. Looked up from germline, CDR1 is LNHDA and CDR2 is SQIVND (reference sequence). Notes on this clone: Its antigen is unknown.

Amplification used 60 Vbeta primers and 13 Jbeta primers. Sequenced by immunoSEQ multiplex PCR; TCRdb stores in-frame clones only, minus some. The repertoire has roughly 110,000 clones, around three quarters of them found once; the top ten carry about 0.92%. The origin of this receptor is a woman under 40 in good health and CMV-seronegative. Sequencing used PBMCs. This chain uses TRBV19 with TRBJ1-1, with 9 bases identical to TRBD1. CDR3 in amino acids: CATTWGQGGTEAFF. The CDR3, as DNA: TGTGCCACCACATGGGGACAGGGAGGCACTGAAGCTTTCTTT.